These T cell receptor beta chains were read from a single sample in a study of T cells in Graves' hyperthyroidism and ophthalmopathy. TCRdb reprocessed the multiplex PCR reads with MiXCR, giving one entry per CDR3 protein. The table shows fewer than 750,000 distinct CDR3 sequences, with about 45% occurring only once. Sequencing was carried out using peripheral blood or thyroid tissue (not recorded which). The source is a woman younger than 30 with Graves' hyperthyroidism. CDR3s include the opening cysteine and the closing phenylalanine or tryptophan.

>TRBV3-1
CASSQEVGLDAATF
>TRBV7-8
CASSSSGTGETQYF
>TRBV10-2
CASGGKRTGTGGNEQYF
>TRBV6-2/TRBV6-3
CASSYGPNWETQYF
>TRBV20-1
CSAPAGGIQYF
>TRBV7-3
CASSLLGRDTQYF
>TRBV10-3
CAINTGTARGGNYGYTF
>TRBV7-3
CASSLAANTGELFF
>TRBV11-3
CASSLDSQSGETF
>TRBV29-1
CSVAENTEAFF
>TRBV12-3/TRBV12-4
CASRDDRAGNQPQYF
>TRBV29-1
CSLAGTSGKKEQYF
>TRBV11-3
CASSPSRQTFAYERYF
>TRBV9
CASSVGGRMLGGYTF
>TRBV20-1
CSAPQGGGSEQYF
>TRBV7-3
CASSLRATEAFF
>TRBV20-1
CSARDLGGGRGTEAFF
>TRBV11-1
CASSPIPARTVNTEAFF
>TRBV10-3
CAVRDSPRTEAFF
>TRBV29-1
CSVRGSGKYEQYF
>TRBV24-1
CALKDRDTTEAFF
>TRBV6-6
CASSYRVTGANVLTF
>TRBV5-4
CASSLVAGSGNEKLFF
>TRBV9
CASSDMTPQGEQFF
>TRBV27
CASSFLAGGYEQYF
>TRBV29-1
CSVRDRGDTIYF
>TRBV15
CATSRGNGRTGELFF
>TRBV24-1
CATSEEGPEGYQPQHF
>TRBV15
CATSTPRAGDNEKLFF
>TRBV7-2
CASSLLGTGGNTEAFF
>TRBV12-3/TRBV12-4
CASSGTAEGNTIYF